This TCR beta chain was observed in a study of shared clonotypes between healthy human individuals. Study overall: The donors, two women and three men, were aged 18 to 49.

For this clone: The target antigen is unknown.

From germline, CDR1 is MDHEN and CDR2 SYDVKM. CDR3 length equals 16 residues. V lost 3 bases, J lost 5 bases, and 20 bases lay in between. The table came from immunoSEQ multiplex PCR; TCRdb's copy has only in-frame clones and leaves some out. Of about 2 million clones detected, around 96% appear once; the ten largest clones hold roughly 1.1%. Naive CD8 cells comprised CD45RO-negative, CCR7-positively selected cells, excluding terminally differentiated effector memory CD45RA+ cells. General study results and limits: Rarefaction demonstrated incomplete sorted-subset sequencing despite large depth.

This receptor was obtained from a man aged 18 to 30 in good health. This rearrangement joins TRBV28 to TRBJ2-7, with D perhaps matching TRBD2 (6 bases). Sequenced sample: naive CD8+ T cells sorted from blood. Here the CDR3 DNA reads TGTGCCAGCAGTTTCTCCCGGACAAAAGCGGGTGACGAGCAGTACTTC. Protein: CASSFSRTKAGDEQYF.